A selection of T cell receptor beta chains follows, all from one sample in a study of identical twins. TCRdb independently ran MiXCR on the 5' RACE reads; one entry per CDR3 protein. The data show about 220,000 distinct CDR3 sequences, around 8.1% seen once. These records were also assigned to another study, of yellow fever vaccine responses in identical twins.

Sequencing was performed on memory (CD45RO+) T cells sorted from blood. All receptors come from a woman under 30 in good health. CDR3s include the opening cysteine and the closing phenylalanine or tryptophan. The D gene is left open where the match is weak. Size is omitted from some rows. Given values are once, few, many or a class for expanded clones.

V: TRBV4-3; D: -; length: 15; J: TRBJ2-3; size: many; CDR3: CASSQDLSGADTQYF; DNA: TGCGCCAGCAGCCAAGATCTATCGGGGGCGGATACGCAGTATTTT
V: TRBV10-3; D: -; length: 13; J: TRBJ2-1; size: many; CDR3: CAISERQNNEQFF; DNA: TGTGCCATCAGTGAAAGGCAAAACAATGAGCAGTTCTTC
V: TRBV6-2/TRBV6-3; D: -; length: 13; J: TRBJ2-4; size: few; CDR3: CASSSSAKNIQYF; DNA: -
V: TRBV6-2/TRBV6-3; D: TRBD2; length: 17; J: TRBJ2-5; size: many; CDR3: CASSWTYSGLGQETQYF; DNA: TGTGCCAGCAGTTGGACATATAGCGGGCTCGGCCAAGAGACCCAGTACTTC
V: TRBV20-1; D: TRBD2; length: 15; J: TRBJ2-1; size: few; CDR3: CSADLAGVSYNEQFF; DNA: TGCAGTGCTGATCTAGCGGGAGTGTCCTACAATGAGCAGTTCTTC
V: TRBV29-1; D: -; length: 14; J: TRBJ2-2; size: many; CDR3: CSAPGRTNTGELFF; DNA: TGCAGCGCCCCCGGACGGACGAACACCGGGGAGCTGTTTTTT
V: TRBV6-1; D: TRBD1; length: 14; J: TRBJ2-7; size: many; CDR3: CASSKTGGTYEQYF; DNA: TGTGCCAGCAGTAAGACAGGGGGCACCTACGAGCAGTACTTC
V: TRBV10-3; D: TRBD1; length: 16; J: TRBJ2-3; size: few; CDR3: CATQISTGEITDTQYF; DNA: TGTGCCACACAAATTTCCACAGGGGAAATCACAGATACGCAGTATTTT
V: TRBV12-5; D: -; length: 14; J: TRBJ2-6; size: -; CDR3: CASGLFPGAHALTF; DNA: TGTGCTAGTGGTTTGTTTCCAGGGGCCCACGCCCTGACTTTC
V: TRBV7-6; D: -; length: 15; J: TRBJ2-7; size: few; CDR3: CASSLGPSSSYEQYF; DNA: TGTGCCAGCAGCTTAGGGCCCTCGAGCTCCTACGAGCAGTACTTC
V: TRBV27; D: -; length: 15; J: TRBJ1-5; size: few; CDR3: CASSLSLYSNQPQHF; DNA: TGTGCCAGCAGTTTATCACTTTATAGCAATCAGCCCCAGCATTTT
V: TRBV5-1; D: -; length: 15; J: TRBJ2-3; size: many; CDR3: CASRAQVASTDTQYF; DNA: TGCGCCAGCAGAGCTCAGGTTGCTAGCACAGATACGCAGTATTTT
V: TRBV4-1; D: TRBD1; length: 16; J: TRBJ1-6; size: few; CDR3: CASSQGLRDRNSPLHF; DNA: TGCGCCAGCAGCCAAGGATTACGGGACAGGAATTCACCCCTCCACTTT
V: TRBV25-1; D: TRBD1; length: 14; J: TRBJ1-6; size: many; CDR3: CASSPTGGDSPLHF; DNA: TGTGCCAGCAGCCCCACAGGGGGGGATTCACCCCTCCACTTT
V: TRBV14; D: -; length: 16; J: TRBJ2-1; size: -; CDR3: CASGGPTGTSRGEQFF; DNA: TGTGCCAGCGGAGGACCGACAGGTACCTCGCGGGGTGAGCAGTTCTTC
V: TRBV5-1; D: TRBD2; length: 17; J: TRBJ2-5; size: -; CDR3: CASSLGVGGGAGETQYF; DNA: TGCGCCAGCAGCTTGGGCGTTGGCGGGGGGGCCGGAGAGACCCAGTACTTC
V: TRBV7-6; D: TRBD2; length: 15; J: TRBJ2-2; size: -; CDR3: CASSSLTSGSGELFF; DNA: TGTGCCAGCAGCTCCCTGACTAGCGGGTCCGGGGAGCTGTTTTTT
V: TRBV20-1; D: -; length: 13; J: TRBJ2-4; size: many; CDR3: CSARGVAKNIQYF; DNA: TGCAGTGCTAGAGGGGTAGCCAAAAACATTCAGTACTTC
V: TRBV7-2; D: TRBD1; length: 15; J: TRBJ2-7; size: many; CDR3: CASSTGTGAAYEQYF; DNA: TGTGCCAGCAGTACGGGGACAGGGGCGGCCTACGAGCAGTACTTC
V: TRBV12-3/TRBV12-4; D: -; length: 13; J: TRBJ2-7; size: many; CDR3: CASSFGNSYEQYF; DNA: TGTGCCAGCAGCTTCGGCAACTCCTACGAGCAGTACTTC
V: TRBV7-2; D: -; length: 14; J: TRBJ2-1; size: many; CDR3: CASSLALAYNEQFF; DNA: TGTGCCAGCAGCTTAGCACTAGCCTACAATGAGCAGTTCTTC
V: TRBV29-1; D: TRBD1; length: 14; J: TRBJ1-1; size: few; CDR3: CSADKTQGGTEAFF; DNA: TGCAGCGCTGATAAGACGCAGGGGGGCACTGAAGCTTTCTTT
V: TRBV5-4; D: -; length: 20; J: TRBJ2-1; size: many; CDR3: CASSLSSSSGTTFSYNEQFF; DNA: TGTGCCAGCAGCTTGTCTTCCTCATCAGGGACAACCTTCTCCTACAATGAGCAGTTCTTC
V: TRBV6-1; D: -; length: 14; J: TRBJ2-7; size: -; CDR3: CASRPSDRTYEQYF; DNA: TGTGCCAGCAGACCGTCGGACAGAACCTACGAGCAGTACTTC
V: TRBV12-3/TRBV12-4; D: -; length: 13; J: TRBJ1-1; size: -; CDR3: CAILLQGDTEAFF; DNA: TGTGCCATCCTTTTGCAGGGTGACACTGAAGCTTTCTTT
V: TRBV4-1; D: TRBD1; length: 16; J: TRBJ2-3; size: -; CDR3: CASSQADRGHADTQYF; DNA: TGCGCCAGCAGCCAAGCTGACAGGGGGCACGCAGATACGCAGTATTTT
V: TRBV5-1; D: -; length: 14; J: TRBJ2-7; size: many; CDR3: CASSLAQGIGEQYF; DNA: TGCGCCAGCAGCTTGGCCCAGGGAATCGGCGAGCAGTACTTC
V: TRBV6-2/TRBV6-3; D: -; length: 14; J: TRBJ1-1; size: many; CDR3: CASSYRTGNTEAFF; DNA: TGTGCCAGCAGTTACCGCACAGGGAACACTGAAGCTTTCTTT
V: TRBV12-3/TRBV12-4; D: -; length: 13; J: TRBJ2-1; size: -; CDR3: CASTFPGHYEQFF; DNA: TGTGCCAGCACCTTCCCGGGACACTATGAGCAGTTCTTC
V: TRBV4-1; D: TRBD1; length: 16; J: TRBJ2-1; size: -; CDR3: CASSRAVPGQGNEQFF; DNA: TGCGCCAGCAGCCGCGCGGTCCCGGGACAGGGCAATGAGCAGTTCTTC
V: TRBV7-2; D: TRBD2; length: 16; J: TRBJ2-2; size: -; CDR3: CASSLSLAGVTGELFF; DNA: TGTGCCAGCAGCTTATCTCTAGCGGGAGTCACCGGGGAGCTGTTTTTT
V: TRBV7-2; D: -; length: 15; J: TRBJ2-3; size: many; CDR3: CASSLAPLGKDTQYF; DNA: TGTGCCAGCAGCTTAGCGCCTCTGGGTAAAGATACGCAGTATTTT
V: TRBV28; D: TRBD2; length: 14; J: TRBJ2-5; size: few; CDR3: CASGPLAAQETQYF; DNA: TGTGCCAGCGGACCTCTAGCGGCTCAAGAGACCCAGTACTTC
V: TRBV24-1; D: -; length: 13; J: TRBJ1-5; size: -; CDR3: CATSDWGDQPQHF; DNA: TGTGCCACCAGTGATTGGGGGGATCAGCCCCAGCATTTT
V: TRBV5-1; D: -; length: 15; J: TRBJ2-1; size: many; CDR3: CASSPRGDSYNEQFF; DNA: TGCGCCAGCAGCCCACGCGGAGACAGCTACAATGAGCAGTTCTTC
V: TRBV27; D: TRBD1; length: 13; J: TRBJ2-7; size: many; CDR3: CASKQGMQYEQYF; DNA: TGTGCCAGTAAACAGGGGATGCAGTACGAGCAGTACTTC
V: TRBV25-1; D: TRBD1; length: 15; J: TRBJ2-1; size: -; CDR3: CASRGTVGTKNEQFF; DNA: TGTGCCAGCAGAGGGACAGTCGGTACCAAAAATGAGCAGTTCTTC
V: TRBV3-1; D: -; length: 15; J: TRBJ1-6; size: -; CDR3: CASSKSGTVNSPLHF; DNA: TGTGCCAGCAGCAAATCCGGGACGGTTAATTCACCCCTCCACTTT
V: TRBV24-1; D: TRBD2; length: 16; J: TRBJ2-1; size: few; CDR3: CATSDLQTGGYNEQFF; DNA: TGTGCCACCAGTGATTTGCAAACGGGGGGGTACAATGAGCAGTTCTTC
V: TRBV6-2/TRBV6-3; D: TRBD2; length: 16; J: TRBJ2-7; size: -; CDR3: CASSYLAGVAIYEQYF; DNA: TGTGCCAGCAGTTACTTAGCGGGAGTAGCGATCTACGAGCAGTACTTC
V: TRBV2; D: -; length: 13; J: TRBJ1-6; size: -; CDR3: CASSAQEDSPLHF; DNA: TGTGCCAGCAGTGCTCAGGAGGATTCACCCCTCCACTTT
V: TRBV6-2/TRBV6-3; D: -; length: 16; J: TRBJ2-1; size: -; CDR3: CASSKQRALSYNEQFF; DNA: TGTGCCAGCAGTAAACAGCGCGCCTTGTCCTACAATGAGCAGTTCTTC
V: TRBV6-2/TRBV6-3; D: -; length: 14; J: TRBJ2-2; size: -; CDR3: CASSSDYNTGELFF; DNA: TGTGCCAGCAGCTCGGACTATAACACCGGGGAGCTGTTTTTT
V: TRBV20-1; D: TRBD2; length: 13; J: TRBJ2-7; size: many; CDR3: CSAVSGSSYEQYF; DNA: TGCAGTGCTGTTAGCGGGAGCTCCTACGAGCAGTACTTC
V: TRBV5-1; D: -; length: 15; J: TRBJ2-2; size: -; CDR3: CASSPGTMNTGELFF; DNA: TGCGCCAGCAGTCCCGGGACCATGAACACCGGGGAGCTGTTTTTT
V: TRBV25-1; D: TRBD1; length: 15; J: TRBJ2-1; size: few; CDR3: CASSESGTGSHEQFF; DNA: TGTGCCAGCAGTGAATCCGGGACAGGGAGTCATGAGCAGTTCTTC
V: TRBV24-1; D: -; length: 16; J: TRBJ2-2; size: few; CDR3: CATSDFGVTRSRELFF; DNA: TGTGCCACCAGTGATTTTGGGGTTACACGATCCAGGGAGCTGTTTTTT
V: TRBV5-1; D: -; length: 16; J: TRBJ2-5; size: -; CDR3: CASSLASVGGQETQYF; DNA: TGCGCCAGCAGCTTGGCCTCGGTCGGGGGCCAAGAGACCCAGTACTTC
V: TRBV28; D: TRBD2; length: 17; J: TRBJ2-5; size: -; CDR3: CASKEAAGGVRSETQYF; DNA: TGTGCCAGCAAGGAGGCAGCGGGAGGAGTTCGGTCGGAGACCCAGTACTTC
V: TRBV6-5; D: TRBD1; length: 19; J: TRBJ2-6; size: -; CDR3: CASSYVPGQGTSGANVLTF; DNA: TGTGCCAGCAGTTACGTTCCGGGACAGGGAACCTCTGGGGCCAACGTCCTGACTTTC
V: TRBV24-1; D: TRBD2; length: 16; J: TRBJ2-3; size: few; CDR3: CATSDRGLVGSDTQYF; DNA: TGTGCCACCAGTGACAGGGGACTAGTTGGGTCAGATACGCAGTATTTT
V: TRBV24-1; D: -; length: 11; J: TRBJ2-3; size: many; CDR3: CATSSGDTQYF; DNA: TGTGCCACCTCATCGGGGGATACGCAGTATTTT
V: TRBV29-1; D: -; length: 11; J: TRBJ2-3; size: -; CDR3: CSVGEPSPQYF; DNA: TGCAGCGTGGGAGAACCAAGCCCGCAGTATTTT
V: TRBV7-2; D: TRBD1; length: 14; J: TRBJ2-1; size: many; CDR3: CASSWDSSYNEQFF; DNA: TGTGCCAGCAGCTGGGACAGCTCCTACAATGAGCAGTTCTTC
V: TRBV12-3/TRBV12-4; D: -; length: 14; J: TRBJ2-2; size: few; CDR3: CASSETGITGELFF; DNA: TGTGCCAGCAGTGAAACAGGGATCACCGGGGAGCTGTTTTTT
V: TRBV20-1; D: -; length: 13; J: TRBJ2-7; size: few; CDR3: CSAWMTGPDEQYF; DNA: TGCAGTGCTTGGATGACAGGACCAGACGAGCAGTACTTC
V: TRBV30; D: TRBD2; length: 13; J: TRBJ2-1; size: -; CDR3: CAWSPGLAAEQFF; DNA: TGTGCCTGGAGTCCGGGACTAGCGGCTGAGCAGTTCTTC
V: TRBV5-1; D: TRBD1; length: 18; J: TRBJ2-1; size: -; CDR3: CASSYKSGTGATNNEQFF; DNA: TGCGCCAGCAGCTACAAATCCGGGACAGGGGCCACCAACAATGAGCAGTTCTTC
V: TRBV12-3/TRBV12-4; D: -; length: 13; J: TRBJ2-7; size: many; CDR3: CASTRDTTYEQYF; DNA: TGTGCCAGCACCCGGGACACCACCTACGAGCAGTACTTC